This T cell receptor (beta chain) appears in the sequencing data of a study of cytotoxic CD8 clonotypes in ibrutinib-treated CLL. As for the study in general: Researchers reported under twelve relapsed/refractory and 15 treatment-naive patients, 17 of them IGHV unmutated.

Clones were sequenced by immunoSEQ multiplex PCR, and TCRdb holds only the in-frame ones, with some missing. The sample lists around 310,000 clones, almost 80% occurring once. The CDR3 covers 14 residues. With 4 bases clipped from V and 4 bases from J, the junction kept 6 bases outside the gene matches. The germline V gene encodes CDR1 SGHRS and CDR2 YFSETQ. The chain recombines TRBV5-1 with TRBJ1-2, with 8 bases matching TRBD1. This receptor was identified in a human donor with chronic lymphocytic leukemia. The sample consisted of PBMCs, taken before ibrutinib treatment. CDR3: CASSPGQGSYGYTF. The CDR3 DNA follows: TGCGCCAGCAGCCCCGGACAGGGAAGCTATGGCTACACCTTC.